This record looks at one T cell receptor beta chain sequence and its context. The V end lost 7 bases, the J end lost 2 bases, and 12 bases lay between the germline ends. The CDR3 length is 14 residues. In germline, CDR1 is MNHEY, CDR2 SVGAGI. The data originate from a study of blood T cell repertoires in COVID-19. Study-wide context: Samples taken during acute and convalescent COVID-19 were collected in the United States, Italy and Spain.

Produced via immunoSEQ multiplex PCR; TCRdb's table is partial and in-frame only. The sample records approximately 280,000 clones, approximately 91% being singletons. The chain recombines TRBV6-5 with TRBJ1-5, with TRBD1 as a possible D gene (6 bases). This sequence was found in a man younger than 35 with active or convalescent COVID-19. The sequenced sample consisted of peripheral blood. CDR3 amino acids: CASTRGGGNQPQHF. CDR3 nucleotides: TGTGCCAGCACAAGGGGGGGTGGCAATCAGCCCCAGCATTTT.